There are a few counts of the clone carrying this T cell receptor (beta chain). Its antigen is unknown. This specimen belongs to a study of blood T cells in healthy people across ages. Using a J-beta primer mix together with a sample-barcoded 5' primer, a second PCR was run for about 6 to 12 cycles. TCRdb processed the 5' RACE reads anew with MiXCR; each CDR3 protein has one entry. This sample yields about 1.5 million distinct CDR3 sequences, of which roughly 43% are seen a single time; around 4% belongs to the top ten. Overall study results and limits: A strong correlation was found between TCR beta diversity and the percentage of naive T cells. Unsorted PBMCs ruled out conclusive naive versus antigen-experienced comparison.

CDR1 is SNHLY and CDR2 is FYNNEI in the germline V gene. The CDR3 has 15 amino acids. The J segment lost 0 bases and the V segment lost 11 bases, leaving 10 bases of the junction unmatched. The V gene is TRBV2, the J gene TRBJ2-1; 7 positions match TRBD2. The TCR sequence derives from a woman under 30 in good health. The sample consisted of blood. CDR3 residues: CAGKRDLSSYNEQFF. DNA of the CDR3: TGTGCCGGGAAGCGGGACCTGAGCTCCTACAATGAGCAGTTCTTC.